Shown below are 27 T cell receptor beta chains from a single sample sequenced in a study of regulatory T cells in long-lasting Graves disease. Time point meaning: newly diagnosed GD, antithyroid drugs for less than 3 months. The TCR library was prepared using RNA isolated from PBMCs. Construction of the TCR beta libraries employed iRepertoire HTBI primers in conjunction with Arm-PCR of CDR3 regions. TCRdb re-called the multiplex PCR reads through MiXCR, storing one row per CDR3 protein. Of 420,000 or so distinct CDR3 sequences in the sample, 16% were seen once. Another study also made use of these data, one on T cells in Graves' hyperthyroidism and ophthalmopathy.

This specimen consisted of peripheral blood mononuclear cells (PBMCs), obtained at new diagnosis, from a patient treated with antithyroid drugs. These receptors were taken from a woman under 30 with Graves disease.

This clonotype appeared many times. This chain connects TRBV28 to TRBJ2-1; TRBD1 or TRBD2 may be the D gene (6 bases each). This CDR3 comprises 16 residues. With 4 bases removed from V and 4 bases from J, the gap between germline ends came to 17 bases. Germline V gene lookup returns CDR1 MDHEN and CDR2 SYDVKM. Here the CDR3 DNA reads TGTGCCAGCAGTTCGCGCGGGACACGGACTTACAATGAGCAGTTCTTC. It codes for CASSSRGTRTYNEQFF.

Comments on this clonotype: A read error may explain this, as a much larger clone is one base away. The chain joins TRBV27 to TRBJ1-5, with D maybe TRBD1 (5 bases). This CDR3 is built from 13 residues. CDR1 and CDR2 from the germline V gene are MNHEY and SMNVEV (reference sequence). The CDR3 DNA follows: TGTGCCAGCAGTTGGGGCCGCAATCAGTCCCAGCATTTT. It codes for CASSWGRNQSQHF.

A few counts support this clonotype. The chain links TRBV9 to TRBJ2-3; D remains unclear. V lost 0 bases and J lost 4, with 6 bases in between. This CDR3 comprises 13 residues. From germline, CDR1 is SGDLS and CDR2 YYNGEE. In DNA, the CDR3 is TGTGCCAGCAGCGTAGAACATTCAGATACGCAGTATTTT. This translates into CASSVEHSDTQYF.

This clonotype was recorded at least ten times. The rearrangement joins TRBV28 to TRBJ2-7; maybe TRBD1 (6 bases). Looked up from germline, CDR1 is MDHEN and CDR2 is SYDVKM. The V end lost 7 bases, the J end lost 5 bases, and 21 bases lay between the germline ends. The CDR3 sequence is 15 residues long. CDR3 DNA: TGTGCCAGCACCTTATCGAGGACAGCAATGGACGAGCAGTACTTC. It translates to CASTLSRTAMDEQYF.

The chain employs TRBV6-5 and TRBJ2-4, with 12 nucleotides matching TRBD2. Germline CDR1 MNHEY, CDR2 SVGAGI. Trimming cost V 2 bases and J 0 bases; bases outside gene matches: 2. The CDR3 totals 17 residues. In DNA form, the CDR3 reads TGTGCCAGCAGTTACGGGACTAGCGGGTCAGCCAAAAACATTCAGTACTTC. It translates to CASSYGTSGSAKNIQYF.

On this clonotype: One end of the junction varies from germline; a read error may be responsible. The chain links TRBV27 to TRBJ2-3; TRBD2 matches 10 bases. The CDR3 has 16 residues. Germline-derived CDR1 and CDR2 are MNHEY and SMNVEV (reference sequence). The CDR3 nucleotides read TGTACCAGCAGTTTCACTAGCGGGATGGTGGGAGATACGCAGTATTTT. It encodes CTSSFTSGMVGDTQYF.

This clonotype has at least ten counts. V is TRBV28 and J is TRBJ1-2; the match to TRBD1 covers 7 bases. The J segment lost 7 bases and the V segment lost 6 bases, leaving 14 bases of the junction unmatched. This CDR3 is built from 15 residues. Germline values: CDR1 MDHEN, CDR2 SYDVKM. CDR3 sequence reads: CASSLNGKGGGGYTF. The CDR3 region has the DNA TGTGCCAGCAGCCTCAATGGGAAAGGGGGCGGTGGCTACACCTTC.

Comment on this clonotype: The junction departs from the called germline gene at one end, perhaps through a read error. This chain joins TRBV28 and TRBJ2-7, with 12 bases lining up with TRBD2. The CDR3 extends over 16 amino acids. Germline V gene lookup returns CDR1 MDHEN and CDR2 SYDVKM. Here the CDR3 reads CANSNPSTSGSYEQYF. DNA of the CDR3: TGTGCCAACAGTAACCCTTCGACTAGCGGGAGCTACGAGCAGTACTTC.

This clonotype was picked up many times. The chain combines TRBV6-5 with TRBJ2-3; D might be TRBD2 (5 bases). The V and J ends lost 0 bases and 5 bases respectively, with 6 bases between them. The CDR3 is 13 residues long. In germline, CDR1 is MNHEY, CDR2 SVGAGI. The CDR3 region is CASSYSGRDTQYF. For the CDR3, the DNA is TGTGCCAGCAGTTACTCAGGGAGAGATACGCAGTATTTT.

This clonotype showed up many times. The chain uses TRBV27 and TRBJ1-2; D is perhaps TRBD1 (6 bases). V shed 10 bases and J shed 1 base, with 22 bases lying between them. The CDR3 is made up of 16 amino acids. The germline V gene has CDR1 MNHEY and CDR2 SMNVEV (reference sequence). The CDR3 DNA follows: TGTGCCACCACCCCTTTTTTCAAGGGGGTTAACTATGGCTACACCTTC. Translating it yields CATTPFFKGVNYGYTF.

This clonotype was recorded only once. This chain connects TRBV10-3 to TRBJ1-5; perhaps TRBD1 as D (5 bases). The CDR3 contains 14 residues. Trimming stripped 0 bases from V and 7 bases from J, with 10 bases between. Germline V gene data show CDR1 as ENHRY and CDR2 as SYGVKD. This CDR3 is CAISESQGRQPQHF. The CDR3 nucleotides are TGTGCCATCAGTGAGTCGCAGGGAAGGCAGCCCCAGCATTTT.

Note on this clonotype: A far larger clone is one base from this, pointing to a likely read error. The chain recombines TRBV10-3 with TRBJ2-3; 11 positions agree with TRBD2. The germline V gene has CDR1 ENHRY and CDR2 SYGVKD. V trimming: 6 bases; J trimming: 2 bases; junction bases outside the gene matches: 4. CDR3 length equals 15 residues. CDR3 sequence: CAISGLAGLTDTQYF. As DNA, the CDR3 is TGTGCCATCAGCGGACTAGCGGGCCTCACAGATACGCAGTATTTT.

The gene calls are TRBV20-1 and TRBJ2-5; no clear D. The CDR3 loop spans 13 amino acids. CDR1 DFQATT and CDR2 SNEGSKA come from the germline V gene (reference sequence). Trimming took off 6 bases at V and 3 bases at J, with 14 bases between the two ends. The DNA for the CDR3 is TGCAGTGCCCCAGACGGATCCGAAGAGACCCAGTACTTC. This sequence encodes CSAPDGSEETQYF.

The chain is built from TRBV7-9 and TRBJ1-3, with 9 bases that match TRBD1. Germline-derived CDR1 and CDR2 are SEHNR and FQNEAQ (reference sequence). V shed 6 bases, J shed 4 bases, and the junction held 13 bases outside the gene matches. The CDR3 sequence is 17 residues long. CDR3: CASSRGQGPPGGNTIYF. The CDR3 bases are TGTGCCAGCAGTCGGGGACAGGGCCCTCCGGGAGGAAACACCATATATTTT.

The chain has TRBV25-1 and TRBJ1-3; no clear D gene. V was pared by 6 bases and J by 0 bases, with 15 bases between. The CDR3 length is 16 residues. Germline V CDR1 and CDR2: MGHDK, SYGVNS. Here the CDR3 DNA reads TGTGCCAGCAGGGGGTCAGCCGTTCCCTCTGGAAACACCATATATTTT. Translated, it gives CASRGSAVPSGNTIYF.

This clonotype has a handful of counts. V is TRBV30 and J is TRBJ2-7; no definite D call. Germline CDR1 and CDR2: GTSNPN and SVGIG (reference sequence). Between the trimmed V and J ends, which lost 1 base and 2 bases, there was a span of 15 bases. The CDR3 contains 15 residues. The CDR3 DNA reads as TGTGCCTGGAGTGAACAAGTTTGGTATACCTACGAGCAGTACTTC. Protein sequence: CAWSEQVWYTYEQYF.

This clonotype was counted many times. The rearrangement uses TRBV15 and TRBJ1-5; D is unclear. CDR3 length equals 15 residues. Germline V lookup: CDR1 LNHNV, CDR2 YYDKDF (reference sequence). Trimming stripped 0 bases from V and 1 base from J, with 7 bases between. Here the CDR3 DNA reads TGTGCCACCAGCAGAGATCTCATGAGCAATCAGCCCCAGCATTTT. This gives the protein CATSRDLMSNQPQHF. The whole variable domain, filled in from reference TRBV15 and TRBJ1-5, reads DAMVIQNPRYQVTQFGKPVTLSCSQTLNHNVMYWYQQKSSQAPKLLFHYYDKDFNNEADTPDNFQSRRPNTSFCFLDIRSPGLGDTAMYLCATSRDLMSNQPQHFGDGTRLSIL.

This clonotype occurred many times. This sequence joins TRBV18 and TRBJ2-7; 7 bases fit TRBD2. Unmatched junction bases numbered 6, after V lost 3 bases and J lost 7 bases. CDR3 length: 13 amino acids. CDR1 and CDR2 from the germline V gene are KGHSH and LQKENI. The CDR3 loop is CASSPSWEGEQYF. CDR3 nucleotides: TGTGCCAGCTCACCCTCCTGGGAGGGGGAGCAGTACTTC.

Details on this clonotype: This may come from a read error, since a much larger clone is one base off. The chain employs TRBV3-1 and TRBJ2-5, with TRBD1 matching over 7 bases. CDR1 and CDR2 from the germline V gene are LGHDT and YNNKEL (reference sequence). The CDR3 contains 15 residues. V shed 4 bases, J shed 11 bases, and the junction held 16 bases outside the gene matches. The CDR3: CASSPGQSSYNEQYF. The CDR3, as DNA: TGTGCCAGCAGCCCGGGACAGAGCTCCTACAATGAGCAGTACTTC.

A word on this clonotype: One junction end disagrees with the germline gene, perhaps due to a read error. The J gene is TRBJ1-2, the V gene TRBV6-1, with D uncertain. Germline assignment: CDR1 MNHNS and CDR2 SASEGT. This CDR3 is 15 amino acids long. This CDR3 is CASSETFREVNGYTF. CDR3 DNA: TGTGCCAGCAGTGAAACATTCCGGGAGGTGAATGGTTACACCTTC.

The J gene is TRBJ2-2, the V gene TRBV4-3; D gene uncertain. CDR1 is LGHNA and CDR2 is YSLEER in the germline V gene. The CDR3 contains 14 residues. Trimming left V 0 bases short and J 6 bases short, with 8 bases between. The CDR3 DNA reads TGCGCCAGCAGCCAAGATGGCGGACCCGGGGAGCTGTTTTTT. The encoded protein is CASSQDGGPGELFF.

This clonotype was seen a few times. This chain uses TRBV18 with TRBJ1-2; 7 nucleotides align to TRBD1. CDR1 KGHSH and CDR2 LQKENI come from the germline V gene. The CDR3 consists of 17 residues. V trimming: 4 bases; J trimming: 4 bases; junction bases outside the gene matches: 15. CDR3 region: CASSRRQGDLLGYGYTF. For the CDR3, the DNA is TGTGCCAGCTCACGACGACAGGGCGATCTCCTAGGCTATGGCTACACCTTC.

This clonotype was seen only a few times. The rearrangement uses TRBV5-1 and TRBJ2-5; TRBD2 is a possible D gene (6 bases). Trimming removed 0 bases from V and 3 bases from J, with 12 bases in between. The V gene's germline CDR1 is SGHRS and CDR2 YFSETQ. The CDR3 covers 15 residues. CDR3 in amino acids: CASSLAGVLEETQYF. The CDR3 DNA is TGCGCCAGCAGCTTGGCGGGAGTGTTGGAAGAGACCCAGTACTTC.

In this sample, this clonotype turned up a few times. DNA for the CDR3: TGCAGTGCTAGGAAAGCGGGAGGGCCAAACATTCAGTACTTC. It yields the protein CSARKAGGPNIQYF. This chain connects TRBV20-1 to TRBJ2-4, with TRBD2 matching 10 bases. Germline lookup yields CDR1 DFQATT and CDR2 SNEGSKA (reference sequence). With 3 bases clipped from V and 6 bases from J, the junction kept 5 bases outside the gene matches. There are 14 residues in the CDR3.

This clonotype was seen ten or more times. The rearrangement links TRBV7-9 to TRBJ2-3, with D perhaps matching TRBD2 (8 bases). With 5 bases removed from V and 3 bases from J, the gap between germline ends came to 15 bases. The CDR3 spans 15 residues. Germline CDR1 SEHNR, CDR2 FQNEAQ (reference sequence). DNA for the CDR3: TGTGCCAGCAGCCTAATAGCGGGACAGACAGATACGCAGTATTTT. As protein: CASSLIAGQTDTQYF.

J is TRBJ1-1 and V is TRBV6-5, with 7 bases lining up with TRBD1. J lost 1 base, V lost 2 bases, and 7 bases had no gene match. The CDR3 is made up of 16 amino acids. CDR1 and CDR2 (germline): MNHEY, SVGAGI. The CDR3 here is CASSYRQGPANTEAFF. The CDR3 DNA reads TGTGCCAGCAGTTACAGACAGGGACCAGCGAACACTGAAGCTTTCTTT.

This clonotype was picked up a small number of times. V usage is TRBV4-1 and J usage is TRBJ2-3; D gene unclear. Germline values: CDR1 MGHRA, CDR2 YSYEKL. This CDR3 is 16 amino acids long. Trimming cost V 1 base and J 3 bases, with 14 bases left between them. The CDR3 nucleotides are TGCGCCAGCAGCCAAGTAAGTGGAGTAAGGACAGATACGCAGTATTTT. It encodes CASSQVSGVRTDTQYF.